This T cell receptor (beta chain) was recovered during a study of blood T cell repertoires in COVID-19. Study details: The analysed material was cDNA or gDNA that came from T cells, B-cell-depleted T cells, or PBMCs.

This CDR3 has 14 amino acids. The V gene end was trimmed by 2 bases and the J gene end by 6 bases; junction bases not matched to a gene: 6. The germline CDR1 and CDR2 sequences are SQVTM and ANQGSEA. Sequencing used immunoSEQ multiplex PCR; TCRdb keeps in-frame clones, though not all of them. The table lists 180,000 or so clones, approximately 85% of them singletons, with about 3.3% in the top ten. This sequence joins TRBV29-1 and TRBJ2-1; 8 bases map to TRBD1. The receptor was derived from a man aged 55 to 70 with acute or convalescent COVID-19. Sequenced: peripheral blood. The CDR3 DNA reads TGCAGCGTTGAATCACAGGGGGGTTTCAATGAGCAGTTCTTC. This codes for CSVESQGGFNEQFF.